These 9 T cell receptor beta chains were sequenced from one sample in a study of T cells in Graves' hyperthyroidism and ophthalmopathy. Authors of the study amplified TCR beta CDR3 regions from RNA transcripts. The HTBI set primed first-round TCR CDR3 RT-PCR. Each CDR3 protein is one row after TCRdb ran MiXCR on the multiplex PCR reads. The sample holds around 300,000 distinct CDR3 sequences, about 13% seen once. Input material: blood. These receptor sequences come from a woman aged 40 to 50 with Graves' ophthalmopathy.

The chain combines TRBV19 with TRBJ2-2, with D unclear. The V gene's germline CDR1 is LNHDA and CDR2 SQIVND (reference sequence). Trimming shortened V by 4 bases and J by 0 bases, and 12 bases separated the two germline ends. The CDR3 contains 16 residues. In DNA, the CDR3 is TGTGCCAGTAGTAACGACGGAGCTCCGAACACCGGGGAGCTGTTTTTT. Amino acids: CASSNDGAPNTGELFF.

This clonotype was observed at least ten times. The rearrangement joins TRBV6-1 to TRBJ2-1; 9 positions match TRBD2. With V trimmed by 4 bases and J by 15 bases, 10 bases remained unmatched. Germline V lookup: CDR1 MNHNS, CDR2 SASEGT. This CDR3 is built from 13 residues. Here the CDR3 reads CASSASSGSYWFF. The CDR3 region has the DNA TGTGCCAGCAGTGCGAGTAGCGGGAGCTATTGGTTCTTC.

This clonotype was recorded many times. The V and J genes are TRBV2 and TRBJ2-7; D possibly corresponds to TRBD2 (6 bases). The length of the CDR3 is 13 residues. V shed 6 bases and J shed 1 base, with 10 bases lying between them. The germline V gene has CDR1 SNHLY and CDR2 FYNNEI. CDR3 loop: CASRKRVSYEQYF. CDR3 coding DNA: TGTGCCAGCAGGAAGCGGGTGTCCTACGAGCAGTACTTC.

This clonotype was recorded at least ten times. This sequence joins TRBV12-5 and TRBJ1-5; TRBD1 aligns across 9 bases. Germline assignment: CDR1 LGHNT and CDR2 FRNRAP. After removal of 2 bases from V and 4 bases from J, the junction contained 3 bases not matched to a gene. The CDR3 contains 15 residues. The DNA of the CDR3 is TGTGCTAGTGGTTTGACGGACAGGGGAAATCAGCCCCAGCATTTT. Its translation: CASGLTDRGNQPQHF.

This clonotype was observed a handful of times. The rearrangement joins TRBV4-1 to TRBJ2-1; 8 bases align to TRBD2. Per germline, CDR1 MGHRA and CDR2 YSYEKL. Trimming took 4 bases from V and 0 from J; bases not matched to a gene: 11. CDR3 length: 18 amino acids. The CDR3 DNA reads as TGCGCCAGCAGCCTTTCCGGAAGCGGGGGAGGCTCCTACAATGAGCAGTTCTTC. Its protein product is CASSLSGSGGGSYNEQFF.

This clonotype was seen a handful of times. This rearrangement joins TRBV6-1 to TRBJ2-3, with D uncertain. Per germline, CDR1 MNHNS and CDR2 SASEGT. The V and J ends lost 3 bases and 4 bases respectively, with 5 bases between them. This CDR3 region has 12 residues. The CDR3 spells CASSDPPDTQYF. In nucleotides, the CDR3 is TGTGCCAGCAGTGATCCCCCAGATACGCAGTATTTT.

A few counts support this clonotype. A much larger clone sits a single nucleotide away, making a read error possible. CDR3 residues: CAIPENTEAFF. CDR3 sequence (DNA): TGTGCCATCCCGGAGAACACTGAAGCTTTCTTT. The chain links TRBV10-3 to TRBJ1-1; D is unclear. V was cut by 8 bases and J by 1 base, with 5 bases left in between. Germline-derived CDR1 and CDR2 are ENHRY and SYGVKD. The CDR3 consists of 11 residues.

This clonotype was seen ten or more times. The chain couples TRBV5-6 to TRBJ2-7; a weak D match, TRBD2 (6 bases). The ends were cut back, 3 bases at V and 2 bases at J, with 12 bases in the middle. The CDR3 is 14 residues long. In germline, CDR1 is SGHDT, CDR2 YYEEEE. DNA for the CDR3: TGTGCCAGCAGCTGGGGACTTCCAACCTACGAGCAGTACTTC. Translating it yields CASSWGLPTYEQYF.

This clonotype was seen many times. The chain employs TRBV10-3 and TRBJ2-7; D is perhaps TRBD1 or TRBD2 (6 bases each). The V gene's germline CDR1 is ENHRY and CDR2 SYGVKD. V was trimmed by 7 bases and J by 5 bases, leaving 15 bases between them. The CDR3 extends over 13 amino acids. The CDR3 loop reads CAITKGGFHEQYF. CDR3 sequence (DNA): TGTGCCATCACAAAGGGGGGATTCCACGAGCAGTACTTC.